The 27 T cell receptor beta chains reported below all come from one sample, sequenced in a study of blood T cell repertoires in COVID-19. Sequencing used immunoSEQ multiplex PCR; TCRdb keeps in-frame clones, though not all of them. The sample lists over 80,000 clones, 70% to 90% occurring once. Sequencing used peripheral blood. The receptors originated from a man at least 80 years old with active or convalescent COVID-19.

The V gene is TRBV6-6, the J gene TRBJ2-1; 9 positions match TRBD1. The CDR3 runs to 12 residues. Per germline, CDR1 MNHNY and CDR2 SVGAGI (reference sequence). V lost 8 bases, J lost 9 bases, and 5 bases stayed unmatched. This chain's CDR3 is CASGQGSGEQFF. CDR3 in DNA: TGTGCCAGCGGACAGGGGAGTGGTGAGCAGTTCTTC.

The rearrangement joins TRBV7-9 to TRBJ2-5; possibly TRBD1 for D (6 bases). The CDR3 extends over 17 amino acids. The V end lost 3 bases, the J end lost 5 bases, and 22 bases lay between the germline ends. Looked up from germline, CDR1 is SEHNR and CDR2 is FQNEAQ (reference sequence). The CDR3 here is CASSFSGGHGPLETQYF. The CDR3 region has the DNA TGTGCCAGCAGCTTCAGTGGGGGCCATGGGCCTCTTGAGACCCAGTACTTC. The whole variable domain, filled in from reference TRBV7-9 and TRBJ2-5, reads DTGVSQNPRHKITKRGQNVTFRCDPISEHNRLYWYRQTLGQGPEFLTYFQNEAQLEKSRLLSDRFSAERPKGSFSTLEIQRTEQGDSAMYLCASSFSGGHGPLETQYFGPGTRLLVL.

The table lists this clone with a few counts. This chain links TRBV7-2 with TRBJ1-1; D not resolved. The CDR3 is made up of 13 amino acids. V shed 2 bases and J shed 4 bases, with 8 bases lying between them. Germline V gives CDR1 SGHTA, CDR2 FQGNSA. DNA of the CDR3: TGTGCCAGCAGCTTACCGTCAGTCACTGAAGCTTTCTTT. It is translated as CASSLPSVTEAFF.

V is TRBV2 and J is TRBJ1-2; TRBD1 matches 9 bases. The trim removed 8 bases at V and 6 bases at J, leaving 7 bases unmatched. This CDR3 is 13 amino acids long. From germline, CDR1 is SNHLY and CDR2 FYNNEI. This CDR3 reads CASGTGFSDGYTF. The DNA for the CDR3 is TGTGCCAGCGGGACAGGGTTTAGCGATGGCTACACCTTC.

The chain links TRBV5-1 to TRBJ2-5; 8 bases agree with TRBD1. CDR1 SGHRS and CDR2 YFSETQ come from the germline V gene. The CDR3 is made up of 15 amino acids. The V and J ends lost 5 bases and 4 bases, in that order; junction bases with no gene match: 10. The chain's CDR3 is CASSVTGASRETQYF. In DNA form, the CDR3 reads TGCGCCAGCAGTGTGACAGGGGCATCAAGAGAGACCCAGTACTTC.

The chain recombines TRBV29-1 with TRBJ2-7, with 7 bases lining up with TRBD2. The CDR3 runs 12 residues. The germline V gene encodes CDR1 SQVTM and CDR2 ANQGSEA. Unmatched junction bases numbered 4, after V lost 5 bases and J lost 3 bases. CDR3: CSVYASGYEQYF. The CDR3 bases are TGCAGCGTTTATGCTAGCGGCTACGAGCAGTACTTC.

This chain links TRBV19 with TRBJ2-5, with TRBD1 matching over 11 bases. This CDR3 is built from 15 residues. Unmatched junction bases numbered 7, after V lost 5 bases and J lost 5 bases. Germline V lookup: CDR1 LNHDA, CDR2 SQIVND (reference sequence). This CDR3 is CASSSGQGAGETQYF. In nucleotides, the CDR3 is TGTGCCAGTAGTTCCGGACAGGGGGCAGGCGAGACCCAGTACTTC.

This chain uses TRBV29-1 with TRBJ2-7; 7 bases line up with TRBD1. V dropped 7 bases and J dropped 3; count of bases not matched to a gene: 3. This CDR3 is built from 11 residues. Germline lookup yields CDR1 SQVTM and CDR2 ANQGSEA. The CDR3 coding sequence is TGCAGCGCCCGGGACAGCTACGAGCAGTACTTC. The encoded protein is CSARDSYEQYF.

V gene TRBV30 combines with J gene TRBJ2-1; D gene ambiguous. The V gene's germline CDR1 is GTSNPN and CDR2 SVGIG (reference sequence). The CDR3 loop spans 13 amino acids. V was clipped by 5 bases and J by 2 bases, with 10 bases between them. CDR3 sequence reads: CAWAGGTYNEQFF. In DNA form, the CDR3 reads TGTGCCTGGGCCGGCGGCACCTACAATGAGCAGTTCTTC.

V and J are TRBV5-6 and TRBJ2-2, with D possibly being TRBD2 (6 bases). Germline loops: CDR1 SGHDT, CDR2 YYEEEE. The CDR3 has 15 residues. The V and J ends lost 0 bases and 3 bases respectively, with 9 bases between them. The CDR3 coding sequence is TGTGCCAGCAGCTTGGAGCGGGCCTACACCGGGGAGCTGTTTTTT. Its protein product is CASSLERAYTGELFF.

This chain links TRBV27 with TRBJ2-2; D gene unclear. The CDR3 is 13 residues long. V was shortened by 4 bases and J by 7 bases, with 10 bases between the two germline ends. Germline values: CDR1 MNHEY, CDR2 SMNVEV (reference sequence). DNA of the CDR3: TGTGCCAGCAGTTCTGGTAGTGTCGGGGAGCTGTTTTTT. Protein sequence: CASSSGSVGELFF.

The rearrangement uses TRBV2 and TRBJ1-2, with D possibly TRBD1 on 6 matching bases. The germline V gene has CDR1 SNHLY and CDR2 FYNNEI. V gave up 7 bases and J gave up 2 bases, with 14 bases separating them. This CDR3 region has 14 residues. The CDR3 protein is CASTGRGLNYGYTF. The CDR3 DNA reads as TGTGCCAGCACCGGGCGGGGGCTCAACTATGGCTACACCTTC.

CDR3 loop: CASSVGGAGEDTQYF. The CDR3 DNA reads TGTGCCAGCAGCGTAGGGGGCGCTGGGGAAGATACGCAGTATTTT. The rearrangement uses TRBV9 and TRBJ2-3; perhaps TRBD1 as D (5 bases). Germline values: CDR1 SGDLS, CDR2 YYNGEE. The germline V and J ends were trimmed by 0 bases and 5 bases, with 13 bases remaining between them. This CDR3 has 15 amino acids.

V gene TRBV4-2 combines with J gene TRBJ2-3; 7 positions agree with TRBD2. The junction had 5 bases not matched to a gene; V was cut back by 1 base and J by 4 bases. CDR1 LGHNA and CDR2 YNFKEQ come from the germline V gene. The CDR3 spans 15 residues. In DNA form, the CDR3 reads TGTGCCAGCAGCCAAGGTGGCGGGAGTGCAGATACGCAGTATTTT. This codes for CASSQGGGSADTQYF.

V and J are TRBV27 and TRBJ2-7; D may be TRBD1 (6 bases). CDR1 and CDR2 (germline): MNHEY, SMNVEV (reference sequence). Trimming removed 9 bases at V and 2 bases at J, with 14 bases between. The CDR3 is 13 amino acids. CDR3 residues: CARPRDKTYEQYF. Written as DNA, the CDR3 is TGTGCCAGACCCCGGGACAAAACCTACGAGCAGTACTTC.

The rearrangement links TRBV7-2 to TRBJ2-7; maybe TRBD1 (7 bases). Trimming cost V 5 bases and J 2 bases, with 16 bases left between them. The germline V gene encodes CDR1 SGHTA and CDR2 FQGNSA. The CDR3 covers 15 residues. CDR3: CASSPTGGTAYEQYF. As DNA, the CDR3 is TGTGCCAGCAGCCCAACTGGGGGGACAGCCTACGAGCAGTACTTC.

This rearrangement joins TRBV18 to TRBJ2-3, with a possible D match to TRBD1 (5 bases). Trimming shortened V by 2 bases and J by 1 base, and 7 bases separated the two germline ends. The CDR3 is 14 residues long. The germline V gene encodes CDR1 KGHSH and CDR2 LQKENI. CDR3 protein: CASSPETGTDTQYF. The CDR3 nucleotides read TGTGCCAGCTCACCAGAGACAGGCACAGATACGCAGTATTTT.

This clone was observed once. The chain uses TRBV5-8 and TRBJ2-2, with TRBD2 matching 10 bases. The germline gives CDR1 SGHTS, CDR2 YDEGEE. The ends lost 0 bases at V and 6 bases at J; junction bases unmatched: 5. CDR3 length: 16 amino acids. CDR3 amino acids: CASSLGLAGVAGELFF. DNA for the CDR3: TGTGCCAGCAGCTTGGGCCTAGCGGGAGTGGCCGGGGAGCTGTTTTTT.

A single count supports this clone. The V call is TRBV19, the J call TRBJ2-7; the match to TRBD1 covers 11 bases. The CDR3 loop spans 14 amino acids. V lost 7 bases to trimming and J lost 4 bases; unmatched junction nucleotides: 6. Germline values: CDR1 LNHDA, CDR2 SQIVND (reference sequence). The CDR3: CASTAGTGGYEQYF. The CDR3 nucleotides are TGTGCCAGTACCGCCGGGACAGGGGGTTACGAGCAGTACTTC. The full variable domain, its missing parts supplied by reference TRBV19 and TRBJ2-7, is DGGITQSPKYLFRKEGQNVTLSCEQNLNHDAMYWYRQDPGQGLRLIYYSQIVNDFQKGDIAEGYSVSREKKESFPLTVTSAQKNPTAFYLCASTAGTGGYEQYFGPGTRLTVT.

The chain carries TRBV14 and TRBJ1-2; unclear D gene. The CDR3 is 14 amino acids. From germline, CDR1 is SGHDN and CDR2 FVKESK. V was shortened by 1 base and J by 4 bases, with 10 bases between the two germline ends. CDR3 coding DNA: TGTGCCAGCAGCCAAGTCGAGGGTCCCTATGGCTACACCTTC. It codes for CASSQVEGPYGYTF.

The chain has TRBV6-5 and TRBJ2-3, with TRBD2 matching over 8 bases. Germline assignment: CDR1 MNHEY and CDR2 SVGAGI. Losses at the gene ends were 6 bases for V and 4 bases for J; bases not matched to a gene: 9. The CDR3 has 15 amino acids. CDR3 nucleotides: TGTGCCAGCAGCCGAAAGCGGGAGCGGGCAGATACGCAGTATTTT. It codes for CASSRKRERADTQYF.

This clone has just one count. The genes are TRBV6-1 and TRBJ2-6; perhaps TRBD2 as D (6 bases). The germline CDR1 and CDR2 sequences are MNHNS and SASEGT. Trimming removed 4 bases from V and 3 bases from J, with 19 bases in between. The CDR3 is made up of 18 amino acids. DNA for the CDR3: TGTGCCAGCAGTGCCCGGGGGTCTGGACCGGGTGGGGCCAACGTCCTGACTTTC. This translates into CASSARGSGPGGANVLTF.

The chain carries TRBV5-6 and TRBJ1-2; D may be TRBD1 (6 bases). Per germline, CDR1 SGHDT and CDR2 YYEEEE. The CDR3 runs to 13 residues. V was clipped by 4 bases and J by 4 bases, with 11 bases between them. The CDR3: CASSPGGLYGYTF. CDR3 DNA: TGTGCCAGCAGCCCGGGGGGGCTCTATGGCTACACCTTC.

The V gene is TRBV18, the J gene TRBJ2-7, with a tentative D call TRBD1 (6 bases). The CDR3 contains 14 residues. V was clipped by 4 bases and J by 7 bases, with 17 bases between them. CDR1 is KGHSH, CDR2 LQKENI, per germline. CDR3 DNA: TGTGCCAGCTCACTAGACAGGTCGGAATCAGAGCAGTACTTC. Amino acids: CASSLDRSESEQYF.

The chain carries TRBV5-1 and TRBJ2-7; 11 bases map to TRBD2. This CDR3 contains 16 residues. The germline gives CDR1 SGHRS, CDR2 YFSETQ. The trim removed 3 bases at V and 4 bases at J, leaving 9 bases unmatched. This chain's CDR3 is CASSSGLAEGFYEQYF. DNA of the CDR3: TGCGCCAGCAGCTCGGGACTAGCGGAGGGGTTTTACGAGCAGTACTTC.

The chain recombines TRBV29-1 with TRBJ1-2, with TRBD1 matching over 7 bases. The length of the CDR3 is 13 residues. V shed 8 bases and J 4 bases; nucleotides not matched to a gene: 10. Germline V lookup: CDR1 SQVTM, CDR2 ANQGSEA. The CDR3 region is CSHTRDSTYGYTF. CDR3 nucleotide sequence: TGCAGCCATACCAGGGACAGTACCTATGGCTACACCTTC.

The J gene is TRBJ1-2, the V gene TRBV19; 12 positions match TRBD1. V gave up 5 bases and J gave up 7 bases; unmatched junction bases: 8. CDR3 size: 15 residues. Germline values: CDR1 LNHDA, CDR2 SQIVND (reference sequence). The CDR3 reads CASSATGTGGFGYTF. CDR3 nucleotide sequence: TGTGCCAGTAGTGCGACCGGGACAGGGGGCTTTGGCTACACCTTC.